The subject of this entry is one T cell receptor beta chain. The antigen is undetermined. The sample originates from a study of OX40 agonist ivuxolimab in advanced cancers. Study as a whole: Melanoma, hepatocellular carcinoma, head and neck or renal cell cancer occurred in dose-escalation patients.

Sequencing was performed with immunoSEQ multiplex PCR; in TCRdb, only in-frame clones are kept and a portion is missing. The sample holds fewer than 65,000 clones, roughly 82% seen once. The CDR3 contains 14 residues. Looked up from germline, CDR1 is SGHTA and CDR2 is FQGNSA. Trimming left V 3 bases short and J 4 bases short, with 12 bases between. Study outcomes and limitations: By week 6 at 0.1 to 3.0 mg/kg, blood CD4+ and CD8+ T cells had expanded clonally.

Sampling times: baseline, cycle 4 day 1, cycle 7 day 1. The chain has TRBV7-2 and TRBJ2-5; D tentatively fits TRBD1 or TRBD2 (5 bases each). Here the sequenced sample was CD4+ or CD8+ T cells sorted from blood, taken in a trial of the OX40 agonist ivuxolimab. This receptor was taken from an adult with an advanced solid tumor such as melanoma, head and neck, liver or kidney cancer. CDR3 region: CASSFVRGGETQYF. CDR3 bases: TGTGCCAGCAGCTTCGTCCGTGGGGGAGAGACCCAGTACTTC. Full variable domain (rest looked up from reference TRBV7-2 and TRBJ2-5): GAGVSQSPSNKVTEKGKDVELRCDPISGHTALYWYRQSLGQGLEFLIYFQGNSAPDKSGLPSDRFSAERTGGSVSTLTIQRTQQEDSAVYLCASSFVRGGETQYFGPGTRLLVL.